These 10 T cell receptor beta chains were all obtained from the same sample, sequenced in a study of shared clonotypes between healthy human individuals. Produced via immunoSEQ multiplex PCR; TCRdb's table is partial and in-frame only. Counted here are about 2.1 million clones, roughly 91% occurring once; the ten biggest clones make up approximately 1.7%. CD8 cells classed as naive were CD45RO-negative and positively selected for CCR7, excluding terminally differentiated effector memory CD45RA+ cells. The sequenced sample consisted of naive CD8+ T cells from PBMCs. The receptor source for this set is a man aged 18 to 29 in good health. Some clones in this sample may be carry-over from other donors' samples.

CDR3 DNA: TGTGCCAGCAGTGGAAGAGTGAACACTGAAGCTTTCTTT. This encodes CASSGRVNTEAFF. The J gene is TRBJ1-1, the V gene TRBV6-1, with D unclear. The ends were cut back, 4 bases at V and 0 bases at J, with 6 bases in the middle. Germline V gene sequence: CDR1 MNHNS, CDR2 SASEGT. This CDR3 is built from 13 residues.

The chain recombines TRBV7-8 with TRBJ2-1; 12 bases are shared with TRBD1. Trimming at V came to 4 bases and at J to 4 bases, leaving 2 bases not matched to a gene. The CDR3 has 15 amino acids. Germline loops: CDR1 SGHVS, CDR2 FQNEAQ. CDR3 loop: CASSWGQGAYNEQFF. CDR3 coding DNA: TGTGCCAGCAGCTGGGGACAGGGGGCATACAATGAGCAGTTCTTC.

The chain couples TRBV6-6 to TRBJ2-1, with 7 nucleotides matching TRBD2. Germline CDR1 reads MNHNY; CDR2 reads SVGAGI (reference sequence). The CDR3 loop spans 15 amino acids. V lost 5 bases, J lost 5 bases, and 9 bases stayed unmatched. This CDR3 is CASSKTRGGDNEQFF. Written as DNA, the CDR3 is TGTGCCAGCAGTAAAACCCGGGGAGGGGACAATGAGCAGTTCTTC.

The rearrangement links TRBV29-1 to TRBJ1-5; unclear D gene. The length of the CDR3 is 14 residues. Deletions cut 5 bases from V and 6 bases from J, with 17 bases between. CDR1 is SQVTM, CDR2 ANQGSEA, per germline. In DNA form, the CDR3 reads TGCAGCGTTCCTGCGGATAGAGGGAGTCAGCCCCAGCATTTT. Encoded protein: CSVPADRGSQPQHF.

The gene calls are TRBV5-4 and TRBJ1-1, with D perhaps matching TRBD1 (5 bases). CDR3 length: 14 amino acids. CDR1 is SGHNT and CDR2 is YYREEE in the germline V gene (reference sequence). V lost 4 bases and J lost 1, with 11 bases in between. CDR3 sequence: CASSLGAPNTEAFF. DNA for the CDR3: TGTGCCAGCAGCCTCGGGGCCCCGAACACTGAAGCTTTCTTT. Combining the CDR3 with reference TRBV5-4 and TRBJ1-1 gives the whole variable domain ETGVTQSPTHLIKTRGQQVTLRCSSQSGHNTVSWYQQALGQGPQFIFQYYREEENGRGNFPPRFSGLQFPNYSSELNVNALELDDSALYLCASSLGAPNTEAFFGQGTRLTVV.

The CDR3 region is CASSFPTSGASSYEQYF. As DNA, the CDR3 is TGTGCCAGCAGCTTTCCTACTAGCGGGGCCAGCTCCTACGAGCAGTACTTC. V is TRBV7-9 and J is TRBJ2-7; 10 bases are shared with TRBD2. This CDR3 has 17 amino acids. The trim removed 3 bases at V and 0 bases at J, leaving 8 bases unmatched. Germline-derived CDR1 and CDR2 are SEHNR and FQNEAQ (reference sequence).

The rearrangement uses TRBV6-1 and TRBJ2-7, with D possibly being TRBD1 or TRBD2 (6 bases each). V lost 6 bases and J 2 bases, leaving 11 bases between the germline ends. This CDR3 comprises 13 residues. Germline V CDR1 and CDR2: MNHNS, SASEGT. CDR3 nucleotide sequence: TGTGCCAGCAGAGACAGGAGGGCCTACGAGCAGTACTTC. It specifies CASRDRRAYEQYF.

The V call is TRBV20-1, the J call TRBJ2-1; the D is unclear. Per germline, CDR1 DFQATT and CDR2 SNEGSKA (reference sequence). V lost 3 bases, J lost 9 bases, and 3 bases lay in between. CDR3 length: 9 residues. CDR3 loop: CSARAEQFF. The DNA for the CDR3 is TGCAGTGCTAGGGCTGAGCAGTTCTTC.

Details on this clone: Other nucleotide sequences in the sample specify the same CDR3. The CDR3 sequence: CASSFGGTGNTIYF. The CDR3 nucleotides read TGTGCCAGCAGTTTTGGTGGGACTGGAAACACCATATATTTT. The rearrangement uses TRBV27 and TRBJ1-3; D unresolved. The CDR3 contains 14 residues. V lost 3 bases, J lost 2 bases, and 8 bases lay in between. Germline CDR1 and CDR2: MNHEY and SMNVEV (reference sequence).

V and J are TRBV27 and TRBJ1-2; tentatively, D is TRBD1 (6 bases). Trimming removed 5 bases from V and 6 bases from J, with 19 bases in between. The CDR3 extends over 15 amino acids. Germline values: CDR1 MNHEY, CDR2 SMNVEV (reference sequence). CDR3 DNA: TGTGCCAGCAGTCCACTTCTGGACAGCCTCCATGGCTACACCTTC. It yields the protein CASSPLLDSLHGYTF.